This paragraph covers one T cell receptor (beta chain) sequence. Germline-derived CDR1 and CDR2 are SGHTA and FQGNSA. With V trimmed by 2 bases and J by 10 bases, 9 bases remained unmatched. This CDR3 comprises 15 residues. This record belongs to a study of blood T cell repertoires in COVID-19. Original processing notes: Estimation of nucleated cell counts was performed using reference gene primer amplification. Method: immunoSEQ multiplex PCR; TCRdb's copy keeps in-frame clones and lacks some. The DNA was the basis for D and trimming; V, J and clone size are from that table. The sample records about 310,000 clones, 85% to 90% being singletons.

The sequencing input was PBMCs or T cells enriched from blood (not recorded which). The rearrangement joins TRBV7-2 to TRBJ2-1, with TRBD2 matching over 9 bases. The sequence was collected from a woman aged 25 to 39 who had recovered from COVID-19. This chain's CDR3 is CASSLIGGRVREQFF. CDR3 DNA: TGTGCCAGCAGCTTAATTGGCGGGAGGGTAAGGGAGCAGTTCTTC.